The entry below describes one TCR beta chain. No antigen is known for it. This entry is derived from a study of shared clonotypes between healthy human individuals. Study-wide context: The donor pool was made up of a couple of women and a few men aged 18 to 49. Whole-study results and caveats: Generation probability values for non-shared clonotypes were lower than those for clonotypes shared by all four donors.

In the original workflow: Owing to the provision of junction-only sequences devoid of quality scores by immunoSEQ, filtering differed. Some clones are missing from TCRdb's copy, which holds only in-frame ones; the method was immunoSEQ multiplex PCR. D and trimming were read from the DNA, whereas the V and J calls and clone size are those reported in that table. The data contain about 2 million clones, about 95% of them singletons. The naive CD8 subset, CD45RO-negative cells positively selected for CCR7, excluded terminally differentiated effector memory CD45RA+ cells. This clonotype was obtained from a man aged 18 to 35 in good health. The sample was naive CD8+ T cells sorted from blood.

CDR3 protein: CASASSSLSYEQYF. The CDR3 DNA reads as TGTGCTAGTGCCTCCAGCAGTCTTTCCTACGAGCAGTACTTC. This chain connects TRBV12-5 to TRBJ2-7; D is uncertain. The CDR3 totals 14 residues. The germline V and J ends were trimmed by 7 bases and 1 base, with 14 bases remaining between them. Germline V gene sequence: CDR1 LGHNT, CDR2 FRNRAP.